The next 8 T cell receptor beta chains were all read from a single sample in a study of glioma-infiltrating T cells. Using RNA template, CDR3s of TCR alpha and beta were amplified with iRepertoire arm-PCR. Via MiXCR, TCRdb re-called the multiplex PCR reads, giving one row per CDR3 protein. Among around 350,000 distinct CDR3 sequences listed, around 45% were seen once. Sequenced: glioma tissue, nonneoplastic brain tissue, or PBMCs (not recorded which). These receptors all stem from a human donor with low-grade glioma or glioblastoma, undergoing nonglioma brain surgery, or in good health (not recorded which).

The chain recombines TRBV5-1 with TRBJ2-3; a possible D gene is TRBD1 (6 bases). Trimming pared 1 base from V and 4 bases from J, leaving 10 bases between. Germline V gene sequence: CDR1 SGHRS, CDR2 YFSETQ. This CDR3 is 14 amino acids long. CDR3 residues: CASSLKGDPDTQYF. The CDR3 DNA reads TGCGCCAGCAGCTTGAAGGGGGACCCAGATACGCAGTATTTT.

This chain links TRBV24-1 with TRBJ2-7, with D perhaps matching TRBD2 (6 bases). V dropped 4 bases and J dropped 2 bases, with 14 bases sitting between them. Germline V gene lookup returns CDR1 KGHDR and CDR2 SFDVKD. The CDR3 loop spans 15 amino acids. The CDR3 spells CATSDGTPGTYEQYF. CDR3 bases: TGTGCCACCAGTGACGGGACTCCTGGGACCTACGAGCAGTACTTC.

The rearrangement uses TRBV20-1 and TRBJ2-1; 10 nucleotides match TRBD2. This CDR3 region has 15 residues. Looked up from germline, CDR1 is DFQATT and CDR2 is SNEGSKA (reference sequence). Trimming cost V 0 bases and J 5 bases; bases outside gene matches: 4. CDR3 DNA sequence: TGCAGTGCTAGAGATTGGACTAGCGGTAACAATGAGCAGTTCTTC. It specifies CSARDWTSGNNEQFF.

This clonotype has a count of ten or more. J is TRBJ2-7 and V is TRBV20-1; 7 positions agree with TRBD1. The V gene's germline CDR1 is DFQATT and CDR2 SNEGSKA (reference sequence). V shed 3 bases, J shed 4 bases, and the junction held 6 bases outside the gene matches. This CDR3 is 13 amino acids long. CDR3 protein: CSARVVRGYEQYF. The CDR3, as DNA: TGCAGTGCTAGGGTGGTCAGGGGGTACGAGCAGTACTTC.

This clonotype came up once. Sequence at one end of the junction differs from germline and may be a read error. The gene calls are TRBV6-2 or TRBV6-3 and TRBJ2-7; D might be TRBD1 (5 bases). Germline loops: CDR1 MNHEY, CDR2 SVGEGT. The CDR3 sequence is 14 residues long. The CDR3 sequence: CDSSSYRNSYEQYF. In nucleotides, the CDR3 is TGTGACAGCAGTTCCTACAGGAACTCCTACGAGCAGTACTTC.

This chain connects TRBV19 to TRBJ2-1, with TRBD2 identical over 8 bases. The CDR3 is 16 residues long. The trim removed 3 bases at V and 5 bases at J, leaving 9 bases unmatched. Germline V gives CDR1 LNHDA, CDR2 SQIVND (reference sequence). CDR3 in DNA: TGTGCCAGTAGTATTGTGGTGACTAGCGCGCACAATGAGCAGTTCTTC. This translates into CASSIVVTSAHNEQFF. Together with reference TRBV19 and TRBJ2-1, the CDR3 gives the full variable domain: DGGITQSPKYLFRKEGQNVTLSCEQNLNHDAMYWYRQDPGQGLRLIYYSQIVNDFQKGDIAEGYSVSREKKESFPLTVTSAQKNPTAFYLCASSIVVTSAHNEQFFGPGTRLTVL.

The count of this clonotype is one. The conserved final phenylalanine or tryptophan is absent from the CDR3, which likely points to a read error. The V and J genes are TRBV6-2 or TRBV6-3 and TRBJ2-7; D not resolved. The CDR3 consists of 13 residues. CDR1 MNHEY and CDR2 SVGEGT come from the germline V gene. CDR3 nucleotides: TGTGCCAGCAGTCGGCAGCCCTCCAACGAGCAGTACTCC. Amino acids: CASSRQPSNEQYS.

As to this clonotype: At one boundary the junction diverges from the germline segment, which might be a read error. The chain combines TRBV7-2 with TRBJ2-7; 7 bases are shared with TRBD2. The CDR3 contains 16 residues. Germline V gene lookup returns CDR1 SGHTA and CDR2 FQGNSA. The CDR3 coding sequence is TGTGCCAGCAGCGGATTTGGTGGGGAGGGCGGGTACGAGCAGTGCTTC. Protein sequence: CASSGFGGEGGYEQCF.